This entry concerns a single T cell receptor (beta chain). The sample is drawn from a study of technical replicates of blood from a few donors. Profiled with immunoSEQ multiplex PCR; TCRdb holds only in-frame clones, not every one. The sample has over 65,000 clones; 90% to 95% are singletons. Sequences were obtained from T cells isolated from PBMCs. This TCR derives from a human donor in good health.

CDR3 nucleotides: TGTGCTAGTGGTTTGGGGGCTGGGGAGCAGTACTTC. The encoded protein is CASGLGAGEQYF. The rearrangement uses TRBV12-5 and TRBJ2-7; D is uncertain. The CDR3 covers 12 residues. CDR1 is LGHNT and CDR2 is FRNRAP in the germline V gene. Between the trimmed V and J ends, which lost 1 base and 7 bases, there was a span of 8 bases.